These 20 T cell receptor beta chains originate from one sample sequenced in a study of identical twins. TCRdb used MiXCR to reprocess the 5' RACE reads, holding one entry per CDR3 protein. The sample carries 510,000 or so distinct CDR3 sequences, roughly 15% recorded once. These data were likewise used in another study, on yellow fever vaccine responses in identical twins.

The sample consisted of CD4+ T cells sorted from blood. These receptors came from a woman aged 18 to 35 in good health.

The chain joins TRBV27 to TRBJ2-1, with TRBD1 identical over 9 bases. Germline-derived CDR1 and CDR2 are MNHEY and SMNVEV (reference sequence). Losses at the gene ends were 6 bases for V and 6 bases for J; bases not matched to a gene: 12. CDR3 length equals 16 residues. The CDR3 DNA is TGTGCCAGCAGATTTATGGTTGGGACAGGGTTCAATGAGCAGTTCTTC. Amino acids: CASRFMVGTGFNEQFF.

Only a few counts were recorded for this clonotype. The chain joins TRBV12-3 or TRBV12-4 to TRBJ2-7, with a weak D call TRBD1 (6 bases). This CDR3 region has 13 residues. With 5 bases removed from V and 4 bases from J, the gap between germline ends came to 12 bases. The CDR3 protein is CASSTGLGYEQYF. In DNA form, the CDR3 reads TGTGCCAGCAGTACAGGGTTAGGGTACGAGCAGTACTTC.

The rearrangement links TRBV28 to TRBJ2-3; 8 bases agree with TRBD2. The CDR3 is 16 amino acids. J gave up 4 bases and V 4 bases, and 10 bases lay outside the gene matches. Germline V gene data show CDR1 as MDHEN and CDR2 as SYDVKM. CDR3 region: CASSSPPGLDSDTQYF. The CDR3 nucleotides are TGTGCCAGCAGTTCACCTCCGGGACTAGACTCAGATACGCAGTATTTT.

This clonotype has a handful of counts. The rearrangement links TRBV2 to TRBJ2-1; D may be TRBD1 or TRBD2 (7 bases each). The germline V gene has CDR1 SNHLY and CDR2 FYNNEI. The CDR3 spans 16 residues. Trimming shortened V by 8 bases and J by 6 bases, and 23 bases separated the two germline ends. In DNA, the CDR3 is TGTGCCAGCCGTGGGGGGGGAGGGGGCGGAGGCAATGAGCAGTTCTTC. Its protein product is CASRGGGGGGGNEQFF. The whole variable domain, filled in from reference TRBV2 and TRBJ2-1, reads EPEVTQTPSHQVTQMGQEVILRCVPISNHLYFYWYRQILGQKVEFLVSFYNNEISEKSEIFDDQFSVERPDGSNFTLKIRSTKLEDSAMYFCASRGGGGGGGNEQFFGPGTRLTVL.

This clonotype has more than one count but fewer than ten. The genes are TRBV2 and TRBJ2-3; 12 bases are a match to TRBD2. CDR3 length: 15 residues. The junction had 5 bases not matched to a gene; V was cut back by 4 bases and J by 6 bases. Germline V gene lookup returns CDR1 SNHLY and CDR2 FYNNEI. The CDR3 DNA follows: TGTGCCAGCAGTGGACTAGCGGGAGTATTTGATACGCAGTATTTT. Translation: CASSGLAGVFDTQYF.

The V call is TRBV5-6, the J call TRBJ2-2; TRBD2 agrees at 8 bases. The CDR3 consists of 14 residues. V dropped 9 bases and J dropped 5; count of bases not matched to a gene: 9. Germline lookup yields CDR1 SGHDT and CDR2 YYEEEE. The CDR3 sequence: CATLRRGGTGELFF. CDR3 coding DNA: TGTGCCACCCTGCGCCGGGGGGGGACCGGGGAGCTGTTTTTT.

This clonotype was seen a few times. This chain links TRBV19 with TRBJ2-2, with D maybe TRBD2 (6 bases). Germline V gene lookup returns CDR1 LNHDA and CDR2 SQIVND (reference sequence). CDR3 length equals 15 residues. Deletions cut 3 bases from V and 0 bases from J, with 8 bases between. CDR3 sequence (DNA): TGTGCCAGTAGTATCGGCGGGACGAACACCGGGGAGCTGTTTTTT. Amino acid sequence: CASSIGGTNTGELFF.

The rearrangement joins TRBV4-1 to TRBJ2-3, with 12 bases fitting TRBD2. The CDR3 contains 18 residues. Germline V gene lookup returns CDR1 MGHRA and CDR2 YSYEKL. J lost 1 base, V lost 1 base, and 6 bases had no gene match. The DNA of the CDR3 is TGCGCCAGCAGCCAAGGGCTAGCGGGGGGGCCTGGCACAGATACGCAGTATTTT. The encoded protein is CASSQGLAGGPGTDTQYF.

The chain joins TRBV5-6 to TRBJ2-7, with D perhaps given as TRBD1 or TRBD2 (5 bases each). Trimming left V 3 bases short and J 2 bases short, with 12 bases between. CDR1 is SGHDT and CDR2 is YYEEEE in the germline V gene. This CDR3 has 14 amino acids. The CDR3 nucleotides are TGTGCCAGCAGCTCACCGGGACCCCCCTACGAGCAGTACTTC. Translated: CASSSPGPPYEQYF.

This clonotype showed up just a few times. V and J are TRBV7-9 and TRBJ2-3; D uncertain. The germline gives CDR1 SEHNR, CDR2 FQNEAQ (reference sequence). The CDR3 has 12 amino acids. V dropped 8 bases and J dropped 4 bases, with 10 bases sitting between them. The CDR3 region has the DNA TGTGCCAGCGGTCAGTGGGCAGATACGCAGTATTTT. This sequence encodes CASGQWADTQYF.

This clonotype was counted between two and nine times. V gene TRBV5-1 combines with J gene TRBJ2-2; D unclear. V lost 0 bases, J lost 6 bases, and 6 bases lay in between. Per the germline V gene, CDR1 is SGHRS and CDR2 is YFSETQ. The CDR3 runs to 13 residues. In nucleotides, the CDR3 is TGCGCCAGCAGCTTGGCACAGCCCGGGGAGCTGTTTTTT. It encodes CASSLAQPGELFF.

This clonotype has a handful of counts. The V call is TRBV5-6, the J call TRBJ2-1; 9 bases are a match to TRBD1. The CDR3 totals 16 residues. V gave up 5 bases and J gave up 5 bases; unmatched junction bases: 11. CDR1 SGHDT and CDR2 YYEEEE come from the germline V gene. The CDR3 DNA reads as TGTGCCAGCAGGACACCGGGACAGGGTTTAAACAATGAGCAGTTCTTC. Protein: CASRTPGQGLNNEQFF.

This clonotype has a handful of counts. The gene calls are TRBV7-2 and TRBJ2-4; D remains unclear. Germline V CDR1 and CDR2: SGHTA, FQGNSA. CDR3 length: 16 residues. V lost 3 bases and J lost 3, with 15 bases in between. For the CDR3, the DNA is TGTGCCAGCAGCTTGGTGGCGGCCCCAGACAAAAACATTCAGTACTTC. Its protein product is CASSLVAAPDKNIQYF. Variable domain in full (rest from reference TRBV7-2 and TRBJ2-4): GAGVSQSPSNKVTEKGKDVELRCDPISGHTALYWYRQSLGQGLEFLIYFQGNSAPDKSGLPSDRFSAERTGGSVSTLTIQRTQQEDSAVYLCASSLVAAPDKNIQYFGAGTRLSVL.

J is TRBJ2-5 and V is TRBV10-3; 11 bases line up with TRBD1. The V segment lost 10 bases and the J segment 2 bases; nucleotides outside the gene matches: 3. The length of the CDR3 is 13 residues. Per the germline V gene, CDR1 is ENHRY and CDR2 is SYGVKD. The CDR3 spells CATGQGAQETQYF. In DNA form, the CDR3 reads TGTGCCACCGGACAGGGGGCACAAGAGACCCAGTACTTC.

In its sample, this clonotype was seen a few times. The chain has TRBV11-2 and TRBJ1-1; 9 nucleotides align to TRBD1. This CDR3 is built from 15 residues. Losses at the gene ends were 6 bases for V and 1 base for J; bases not matched to a gene: 6. Germline values: CDR1 SGHAT, CDR2 FQNNGV. The CDR3 region has the DNA TGTGCCAGCAGGCTCAGACAGGGGGGGAACACTGAAGCTTTCTTT. Amino acids: CASRLRQGGNTEAFF.

This clonotype was found a few times. This chain joins TRBV18 and TRBJ1-4, with D possibly TRBD1 on 6 matching bases. Looked up from germline, CDR1 is KGHSH and CDR2 is LQKENI. The CDR3 is 14 residues long. V dropped 5 bases and J dropped 5 bases, with 12 bases sitting between them. CDR3 sequence reads: CASSKDRTNEKLFF. DNA of the CDR3: TGTGCCAGCTCAAAGGACAGAACCAATGAAAAACTGTTTTTT.

This sequence joins TRBV12-3 or TRBV12-4 and TRBJ1-1; D is unclear. V was cut by 3 bases and J by 9 bases, with 11 bases left in between. CDR3 size: 12 residues. CDR3 amino acids: CASSLANSKAFF. In DNA, the CDR3 is TGTGCCAGCAGTTTGGCTAATTCAAAAGCTTTCTTT.

This chain uses TRBV20-1 with TRBJ1-1; 8 nucleotides line up with TRBD1. The CDR3 is 15 amino acids. Germline loops: CDR1 DFQATT, CDR2 SNEGSKA (reference sequence). V lost 3 bases and J lost 0; bases outside the gene matches: 6. The DNA for the CDR3 is TGCAGTGCTAGTAGGACAGGGCCGATGAACACTGAAGCTTTCTTT. Residues: CSASRTGPMNTEAFF.

This chain uses TRBV4-1 with TRBJ2-1; 9 nucleotides agree with TRBD2. The V segment lost 4 bases and the J segment 6 bases; nucleotides outside the gene matches: 16. Germline CDR1 MGHRA, CDR2 YSYEKL. This CDR3 has 18 residues. CDR3 residues: CASSRGSGGISFGNEQFF. CDR3 coding DNA: TGCGCCAGCAGCCGCGGTAGCGGGGGAATAAGTTTTGGCAATGAGCAGTTCTTC.

This clonotype occurred many times. This chain uses TRBV15 with TRBJ2-1; D is unclear. V lost 0 bases and J 5 bases, leaving 5 bases between the germline ends. The germline gives CDR1 LNHNV, CDR2 YYDKDF (reference sequence). The CDR3 spans 13 residues. CDR3 residues: CATSRDEDNEQFF. CDR3 sequence (DNA): TGTGCCACCAGCAGAGATGAGGACAATGAGCAGTTCTTC.